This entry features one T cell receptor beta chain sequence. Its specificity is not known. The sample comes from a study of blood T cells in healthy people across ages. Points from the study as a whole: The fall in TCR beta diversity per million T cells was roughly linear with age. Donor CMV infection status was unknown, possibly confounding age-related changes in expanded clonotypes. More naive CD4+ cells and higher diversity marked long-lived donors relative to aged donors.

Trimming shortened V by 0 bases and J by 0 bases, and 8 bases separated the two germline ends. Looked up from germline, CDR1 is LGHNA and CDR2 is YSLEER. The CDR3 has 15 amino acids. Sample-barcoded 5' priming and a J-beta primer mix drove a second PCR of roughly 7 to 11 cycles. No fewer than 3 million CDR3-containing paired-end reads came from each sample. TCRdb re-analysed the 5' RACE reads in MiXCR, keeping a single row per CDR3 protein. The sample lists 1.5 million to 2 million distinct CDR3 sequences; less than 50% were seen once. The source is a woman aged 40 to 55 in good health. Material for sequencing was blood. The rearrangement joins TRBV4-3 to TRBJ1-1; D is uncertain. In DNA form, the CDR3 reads TGCGCCAGCAGCCAAGAAAGCGCCGTGAACACTGAAGCTTTCTTT. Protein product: CASSQESAVNTEAFF.